The 6 T cell receptor beta chains given below trace back to one sample, sequenced in a study of blood T cells in healthy people across ages. With a J-beta primer mix and a sample-barcoded 5' primer, a second PCR ran 7 to 11 cycles. One entry per CDR3 protein, called by TCRdb with MiXCR from the 5' RACE reads. The sample records approximately 900,000 distinct CDR3 sequences, approximately 32% being singletons. In addition, the sample was reused for a study of T cells of mothers and their children.

Sample: blood. Receptors originate from a woman aged 40 to 49 in good health.

This sequence joins TRBV7-2 and TRBJ2-7; D is possibly TRBD1 or TRBD2 (6 bases each). This CDR3 is 15 amino acids long. Trimming shortened V by 5 bases and J by 2 bases, and 16 bases separated the two germline ends. Germline V gives CDR1 SGHTA, CDR2 FQGNSA. The CDR3 loop is CASSTRGPSAYEQYF. CDR3 sequence (DNA): TGTGCCAGCAGCACCCGGGGGCCTTCGGCCTACGAGCAGTACTTC.

This clonotype has only a few counts. The chain couples TRBV5-1 to TRBJ2-1; weak D call: TRBD2 (5 bases). Germline V gene sequence: CDR1 SGHRS, CDR2 YFSETQ. V lost 2 bases, J lost 6 bases, and 15 bases lay in between. The CDR3 loop spans 15 amino acids. CDR3 protein: CASSFLFRGTNEQFF. CDR3 coding DNA: TGCGCCAGCAGCTTTCTTTTCCGGGGAACCAATGAGCAGTTCTTC.

There are a few counts of this clonotype. The V call is TRBV5-1, the J call TRBJ2-7, with 7 bases identical to TRBD1. J gave up 5 bases and V 3 bases, and 11 bases lay outside the gene matches. Per germline, CDR1 SGHRS and CDR2 YFSETQ. CDR3 length equals 15 residues. As DNA, the CDR3 is TGCGCCAGCAGCTCCGGGATTGGCAGGGGGAACGAGCAGTACTTC. Protein sequence: CASSSGIGRGNEQYF.

The chain joins TRBV9 to TRBJ1-1; 9 nucleotides match TRBD1. This CDR3 comprises 15 residues. The trim removed 4 bases at V and 6 bases at J, leaving 10 bases unmatched. The germline CDR1 and CDR2 sequences are SGDLS and YYNGEE. CDR3: CASSPVQGAGSEAFF. The DNA of the CDR3 is TGTGCCAGCAGCCCCGTACAGGGGGCGGGCTCTGAAGCTTTCTTT.

As regards this clonotype: A read error may produce the germline difference seen at one junction end. V gene TRBV7-2 combines with J gene TRBJ2-5; 9 nucleotides agree with TRBD1. TRBJ2-7 matches the DNA end more closely, so the J call is doubtful. The V gene's germline CDR1 is SGHTA and CDR2 FQGNSA. This CDR3 spans 14 amino acids. CDR3 residues: CAGSSGQGSYEQYF. CDR3 in DNA: TGTGCCGGCAGCTCGGGACAGGGTAGCTACGAGCAGTACTTC.

This clonotype was found a few times. The chain couples TRBV12-3 or TRBV12-4 to TRBJ2-1; D possibly corresponds to TRBD2 (5 bases). The CDR3 is made up of 17 amino acids. Trimming took off 0 bases at V and 3 bases at J, with 15 bases between the two ends. The DNA of the CDR3 is TGTGCCAGCAGTTTAGCGCTTTCGGGCAGCGGCTACAATGAGCAGTTCTTC. This translates into CASSLALSGSGYNEQFF.